This entry describes one T cell receptor beta chain. The sample belongs to a study of cytomegalovirus exposure and HLA in healthy donors. Study context: Per a later analysis, the 550 to 850 first-cohort and 120 validation repertoires shared one platform.

The CDR3 length is 15 residues. Germline values: CDR1 LGHNT, CDR2 FRNRAP. Trimming stripped 0 bases from V and 1 base from J, with 9 bases between. Clones were read by immunoSEQ multiplex PCR, and TCRdb kept only the in-frame ones, dropping some. In the table there are 100,000 to 150,000 clones, approximately 92% of which are singletons. V is TRBV12-5 and J is TRBJ1-1, with unresolved D. The sequence was obtained from a young woman in good health and CMV-seronegative. Sequenced material: PBMCs. CDR3 nucleotide sequence: TGTGCTAGTGGTTTGGTGCCCGGTCGGAACACTGAAGCTTTCTTT. It specifies CASGLVPGRNTEAFF.